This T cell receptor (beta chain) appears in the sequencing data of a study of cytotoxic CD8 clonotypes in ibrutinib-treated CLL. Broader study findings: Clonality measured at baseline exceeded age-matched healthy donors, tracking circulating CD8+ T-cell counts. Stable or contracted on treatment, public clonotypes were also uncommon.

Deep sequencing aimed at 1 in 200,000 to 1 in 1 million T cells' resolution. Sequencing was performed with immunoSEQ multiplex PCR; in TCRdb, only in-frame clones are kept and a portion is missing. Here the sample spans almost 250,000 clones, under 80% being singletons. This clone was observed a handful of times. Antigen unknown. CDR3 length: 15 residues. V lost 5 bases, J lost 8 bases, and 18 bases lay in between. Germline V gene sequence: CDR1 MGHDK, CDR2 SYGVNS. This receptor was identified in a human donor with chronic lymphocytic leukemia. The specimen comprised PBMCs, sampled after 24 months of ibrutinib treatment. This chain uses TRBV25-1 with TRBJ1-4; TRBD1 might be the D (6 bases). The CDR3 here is CASSKQGLSLEKLFF. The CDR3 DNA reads TGTGCCAGCAGTAAACAGGGCCTTTCGCTCGAAAAACTGTTTTTT. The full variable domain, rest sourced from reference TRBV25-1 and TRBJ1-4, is EADIYQTPRYLVIGTGKKITLECSQTMGHDKMYWYQQDPGMELHLIHYSYGVNSTEKGDLSSESTVSRIRTEHFPLTLESARPSHTSQYLCASSKQGLSLEKLFFGSGTQLSVL.